This T cell receptor (beta chain) was recovered during a study of vaccination and CD4 T cells after COVID-19. Oncomine TCR Beta short-read sequencing was applied to DNA from cultured CD4+ T cells. Via MiXCR, TCRdb re-called the PCR reads, giving one row per CDR3 protein. In the table there are some 15,000 distinct CDR3 sequences, 30% to 35% of which are singletons. V was shortened by 2 bases and J by 2 bases, with 7 bases between the two germline ends. The CDR3 sequence is 14 residues long. Germline CDR1 is MNHEY and CDR2 is SVGEGT. Noted treatment: roughly 10-day PBMC culture with coronavirus spike peptide pools or control peptides (ViraFEST assay). This clonotype has more than one count but fewer than ten. The antigen is undetermined. Study-wide findings and caveats: It was found that, in convalescent patients, 304 of 307 vaccine-specific clones were spike mono-reactive.

Sample: CD4+ T cells from blood, cultured in vitro, taken after SARS-CoV-2 vaccination. This clonotype was sampled from a human donor who had recovered from COVID-19. This chain links TRBV6-2 or TRBV6-3 with TRBJ1-5, with D tentatively TRBD1 (5 bases). CDR3 sequence (DNA): TGTGCCAGCAGTTACGGGGGGGGCAATCAGCCCCAGCATTTT. It translates to CASSYGGGNQPQHF.